This T cell receptor (beta chain) was obtained from a study of CD8 T cells in Susac syndrome. About this clonotype itself: The antigen is undetermined.

Random hexamers were used to reverse transcribe roughly 0.5 to 1 ug of RNA. Multiplex immunoSEQ PCR targeted 54 Vbeta and 13 Jbeta TCR beta segments. MiXCR was run by TCRdb on the immunoSEQ multiplex PCR reads, yielding one entry per CDR3 protein. Of around 25,000 distinct CDR3 sequences in the sample, around 95% are singletons; the top ten hold 0.55% to 0.7%. CD8+ and CD4+ blood T cells underwent TCR beta sequencing. CD8+ and CD4+ T cells were negatively isolated; TEMRA cells were FACS-enriched. Germline assignment: CDR1 MNHEY and CDR2 SMNVEV (reference sequence). V lost 6 bases, J lost 2 bases, and 14 bases lay in between. This CDR3 region has 15 residues. Findings of the study overall: In total CD8+ repertoires, some 15 Susac-specific public clones were found, and in CD8+ TEMRA repertoires, five were found.

This rearrangement joins TRBV27 to TRBJ2-1, with a weak D call TRBD1 (5 bases). This receptor was identified in a human donor with Susac syndrome. Sequenced: CD8+ T cells from PBMCs. CDR3 DNA: TGTGCCAGCAGCCAGGGTTCCCCCACCTACAATGAGCAGTTCTTC. Translated: CASSQGSPTYNEQFF.